These 29 T cell receptor beta chains were sequenced from one sample in a study of blood T cell repertoires in COVID-19. The table came from immunoSEQ multiplex PCR; TCRdb's copy has only in-frame clones and leaves some out. Here the sample spans roughly 100,000 clones, 81% being singletons. Sequenced input: peripheral blood. The source is an elderly man with acute or convalescent COVID-19.

The V gene is TRBV5-4, the J gene TRBJ2-5, with TRBD2 as a possible D gene (5 bases). The CDR3 loop spans 13 amino acids. Germline lookup yields CDR1 SGHNT and CDR2 YYREEE (reference sequence). V was shortened by 4 bases and J by 1 base, with 8 bases between the two germline ends. The CDR3 loop reads CASSPRGQETQYF. CDR3 nucleotides: TGTGCCAGCAGCCCACGGGGCCAAGAGACCCAGTACTTC.

The rearrangement links TRBV5-1 to TRBJ1-4, with unresolved D. There are 13 residues in the CDR3. Trimming removed 0 bases from V and 10 bases from J, with 10 bases in between. CDR1 and CDR2 (germline): SGHRS, YFSETQ. In nucleotides, the CDR3 is TGCGCCAGCAGCTTGGAAAGCGACGGAAAACTGTTTTTT. It encodes CASSLESDGKLFF.

The rearrangement uses TRBV27 and TRBJ2-3; TRBD2 aligns across 10 bases. V lost 6 bases, J lost 5 bases, and 8 bases stayed unmatched. Germline CDR1 and CDR2: MNHEY and SMNVEV (reference sequence). This CDR3 spans 15 amino acids. The CDR3 DNA reads as TGTGCCAGCAGGACTCTAGCGGGAGTGGGAGATACGCAGTATTTT. Amino acids: CASRTLAGVGDTQYF.

The chain recombines TRBV28 with TRBJ2-2; no clear D. Germline values: CDR1 MDHEN, CDR2 SYDVKM. The CDR3 has 15 residues. Trimming pared 2 bases from V and 1 base from J, leaving 8 bases between. CDR3 residues: CASSLRRLNTGELFF. CDR3 coding DNA: TGTGCCAGCAGTTTACGGAGACTGAACACCGGGGAGCTGTTTTTT.

This clone has more than one count but fewer than ten. The V and J genes are TRBV5-1 and TRBJ1-1; D is possibly TRBD1 (5 bases). The V gene lost 1 base and the J gene lost 2 bases, with 24 bases spanning the gap. This CDR3 is built from 19 residues. Per the germline V gene, CDR1 is SGHRS and CDR2 is YFSETQ. The CDR3 nucleotides are TGCGCCAGCAGCTTGCTTGGGCCAGGGCAGCCGGTTTTTAACACTGAAGCTTTCTTT. Amino acid sequence: CASSLLGPGQPVFNTEAFF.

CDR3 bases: TGTGCCAGTACCGTGACTAGCGGCCAATCCGGGGCCAACGTCCTGACTTTC. It is translated as CASTVTSGQSGANVLTF. The chain joins TRBV19 to TRBJ2-6; TRBD2 matches at 9 bases. The V gene end was trimmed by 7 bases and the J gene end by 4 bases; junction bases not matched to a gene: 11. Germline CDR1 reads LNHDA; CDR2 reads SQIVND (reference sequence). This CDR3 contains 17 residues.

J is TRBJ2-3 and V is TRBV10-3; 7 nucleotides align to TRBD2. Germline V lookup: CDR1 ENHRY, CDR2 SYGVKD. The CDR3 contains 14 residues. Unmatched junction bases numbered 10, after V lost 8 bases and J lost 5 bases. CDR3 loop: CAIGRSGTIDTQYF. In DNA, the CDR3 is TGTGCCATCGGGCGAAGCGGGACTATAGATACGCAGTATTTT.

V gene TRBV11-3 combines with J gene TRBJ2-1; 10 bases are shared with TRBD1. Trimming at V came to 1 base and at J to 7 bases, leaving 4 bases not matched to a gene. The CDR3 covers 15 residues. Germline V lookup: CDR1 SGHNT, CDR2 YENEEA. The CDR3 nucleotides are TGTGCCAGCAGCTTAGGACAGGGGGCGTCGAATGAGCAGTTCTTC. This gives the protein CASSLGQGASNEQFF.

This clone occurred a few times. The rearrangement joins TRBV5-6 to TRBJ1-2; D possibly corresponds to TRBD1 (5 bases). The CDR3 is 12 amino acids. Germline V lookup: CDR1 SGHDT, CDR2 YYEEEE. Trimming removed 4 bases from V and 9 bases from J, with 13 bases in between. The CDR3 spells CASSDQGKSYTF. The CDR3 region has the DNA TGTGCCAGCAGCGATCAGGGAAAAAGCTACACCTTC.

The chain joins TRBV5-1 to TRBJ2-3; D call uncertain. CDR1 SGHRS and CDR2 YFSETQ come from the germline V gene. V lost 4 bases to trimming and J lost 2 bases, with 5 bases between them. The CDR3 spans 12 residues. The CDR3 region is CASSLLTDTQYF. In DNA, the CDR3 is TGCGCCAGCAGCCTCCTCACAGATACGCAGTATTTT.

CDR3 coding DNA: TGTGCCAGCAGCTTGGTCGGAGTCGTGGCATCCACAGATACGCAGTATTTT. It translates to CASSLVGVVASTDTQYF. The chain uses TRBV5-6 and TRBJ2-3; no clear D. Germline lookup yields CDR1 SGHDT and CDR2 YYEEEE. The CDR3 has 17 amino acids. V lost 0 bases to trimming and J lost 2 bases, with 16 bases between them.

This clone was recorded a few times. The chain couples TRBV5-5 to TRBJ2-7; D is undetermined. Trimming shortened V by 2 bases and J by 2 bases, and 14 bases separated the two germline ends. This CDR3 is 15 amino acids long. The germline CDR1 and CDR2 sequences are SGHKS and YYEKEE (reference sequence). The CDR3 spells CASSFGPVPTYEQYF. The CDR3 DNA follows: TGTGCCAGCAGCTTTGGGCCGGTACCTACCTACGAGCAGTACTTC.

This chain uses TRBV3-1 (or the pseudogene TRBV3-2) with TRBJ1-1; D is undetermined. Germline V gene data show CDR1 as LGHDT and CDR2 as YNNKEL (reference sequence). V was shortened by 7 bases and J by 5 bases, with 8 bases between the two germline ends. CDR3 length equals 11 residues. CDR3 sequence reads: CASKGGTEAFF. DNA of the CDR3: TGTGCCAGCAAGGGAGGGACTGAAGCTTTCTTT.

This rearrangement joins TRBV18 to TRBJ1-1, with 8 bases identical to TRBD1. The V and J ends lost 4 bases and 0 bases, in that order; junction bases with no gene match: 7. The CDR3 loop spans 16 amino acids. Germline CDR1 and CDR2: KGHSH and LQKENI. CDR3 sequence (DNA): TGTGCCAGCTCACAGCAGGGGGCGGGGGTGAACACTGAAGCTTTCTTT. It codes for CASSQQGAGVNTEAFF. Filled out from reference TRBV18 and TRBJ1-1, the complete variable domain reads NAGVMQNPRHLVRRRGQEARLRCSPMKGHSHVYWYRQLPEEGLKFMVYLQKENIIDESGMPKERFSAEFPKEGPSILRIQQVVRGDSAAYFCASSQQGAGVNTEAFFGQGTRLTVV.

The chain recombines TRBV7-2 with TRBJ2-7; 9 bases are a match to TRBD2. The CDR3 runs to 16 residues. CDR1 is SGHTA and CDR2 is FQGNSA in the germline V gene. V lost 1 base and J lost 7; bases outside the gene matches: 11. The CDR3 DNA reads TGTGCCAGCAGCTTAGTACTGCCGACTAGCGGCGGGGAGCAGTACTTC. Translating gives CASSLVLPTSGGEQYF. Based on the CDR3 plus reference TRBV7-2 and TRBJ2-7, the full variable domain is GAGVSQSPSNKVTEKGKDVELRCDPISGHTALYWYRQSLGQGLEFLIYFQGNSAPDKSGLPSDRFSAERTGGSVSTLTIQRTQQEDSAVYLCASSLVLPTSGGEQYFGPGTRLTVT.

The chain carries TRBV28 and TRBJ1-6; 9 nucleotides match TRBD1. CDR1 is MDHEN and CDR2 is SYDVKM in the germline V gene. Unmatched junction bases numbered 8, after V lost 11 bases and J lost 0 bases. CDR3 length equals 16 residues. In DNA form, the CDR3 reads TGTGCCTCCCTGACAGGGGGTTTCTCCTATAATTCACCCCTCCACTTT. Its protein product is CASLTGGFSYNSPLHF.

The chain uses TRBV5-1 and TRBJ2-1; 15 nucleotides agree with TRBD2. Germline loops: CDR1 SGHRS, CDR2 YFSETQ. J lost 5 bases, V lost 4 bases, and 7 bases had no gene match. This CDR3 contains 17 residues. In DNA form, the CDR3 reads TGCGCCAGCAGCGCGGGGACTAGCGGGAGGTTAAACAATGAGCAGTTCTTC. Encoded protein: CASSAGTSGRLNNEQFF.

This sequence joins TRBV5-5 and TRBJ2-1; D gene ambiguous. The CDR3 spans 15 residues. V gave up 3 bases and J gave up 1 base, with 11 bases separating them. CDR1 is SGHKS and CDR2 is YYEKEE in the germline V gene (reference sequence). The CDR3 nucleotides are TGTGCCAGCAGCTCTAGAGATCCTTCCTACAATGAGCAGTTCTTC. Translating gives CASSSRDPSYNEQFF.

The gene calls are TRBV2 and TRBJ1-6; 9 bases line up with TRBD1. Germline CDR1 is SNHLY and CDR2 is FYNNEI. V lost 6 bases to trimming and J lost 5 bases; unmatched junction nucleotides: 2. The CDR3 covers 14 residues. The CDR3 coding sequence is TGTGCCAGCAGCAGACAGGGGGATAATTCACCCCTCCACTTT. Encoded protein: CASSRQGDNSPLHF. The full variable domain, completed using reference TRBV2 and TRBJ1-6, is EPEVTQTPSHQVTQMGQEVILRCVPISNHLYFYWYRQILGQKVEFLVSFYNNEISEKSEIFDDQFSVERPDGSNFTLKIRSTKLEDSAMYFCASSRQGDNSPLHFGNGTRLTVT.

The chain couples TRBV10-3 to TRBJ2-7, with TRBD2 identical over 9 bases. This CDR3 contains 15 residues. V shed 0 bases and J 5 bases; nucleotides not matched to a gene: 5. Germline V gene lookup returns CDR1 ENHRY and CDR2 SYGVKD. DNA of the CDR3: TGTGCCATCAGTGAGTCGGGGCGGGAGGGAGACGAGCAGTACTTC. Translated, it gives CAISESGREGDEQYF.

This clone has only one observation. The chain combines TRBV30 with TRBJ1-6; tentative D call: TRBD1 (5 bases). Germline values: CDR1 GTSNPN, CDR2 SVGIG (reference sequence). The CDR3 length is 17 residues. The germline V and J ends were trimmed by 2 bases and 0 bases, with 14 bases remaining between them. The CDR3 protein is CAWSTPRQGSYNSPLHF. In DNA form, the CDR3 reads TGTGCCTGGAGTACTCCGCGGCAGGGCTCCTATAATTCACCCCTCCACTTT.

This chain joins TRBV7-9 and TRBJ1-2; a weak D match, TRBD1 (5 bases). V lost 1 base to trimming and J lost 3 bases, with 6 bases between them. The germline CDR1 and CDR2 sequences are SEHNR and FQNEAQ (reference sequence). This CDR3 region has 13 residues. CDR3 nucleotide sequence: TGTGCCAGCAGCTTAGAGGGGTACTATGGCTACACCTTC. Translated: CASSLEGYYGYTF.

In regard to this clone: The sample has other DNA sequences that encode this CDR3 too. The gene calls are TRBV19 and TRBJ2-2; 9 bases are shared with TRBD1. The germline gives CDR1 LNHDA, CDR2 SQIVND (reference sequence). Germline trimming cut 4 bases from V and 4 bases from J; bases unmatched to any gene: 4. There are 15 residues in the CDR3. The CDR3 region is CASSTGQGRTGELFF. In nucleotides, the CDR3 is TGTGCCAGTAGTACCGGACAGGGGCGCACCGGGGAGCTGTTTTTT.

The chain is built from TRBV28 and TRBJ2-5; D may be TRBD1 (5 bases). The germline gives CDR1 MDHEN, CDR2 SYDVKM. Trimming stripped 6 bases from V and 5 bases from J, with 25 bases between. This CDR3 has 17 residues. The CDR3 sequence: CASRSIRGGRLGETQYF. CDR3 in DNA: TGTGCCAGCAGGAGTATTAGGGGTGGCCGCCTTGGTGAGACCCAGTACTTC.

The J gene is TRBJ2-5, the V gene TRBV4-3, with 10 bases aligning to TRBD2. CDR3 size: 14 residues. CDR1 is LGHNA and CDR2 is YSLEER in the germline V gene. V gave up 4 bases and J gave up 4 bases; unmatched junction bases: 3. CDR3: CASSPSGSGETQYF. CDR3 DNA sequence: TGCGCCAGCAGCCCTAGCGGGAGTGGAGAGACCCAGTACTTC.

This clone was observed a few times. The CDR3 region is CASSSGGQGGQPQHF. CDR3 sequence (DNA): TGTGCCAGCAGCTCCGGGGGACAGGGAGGCCAGCCCCAGCATTTT. The gene calls are TRBV5-4 and TRBJ1-5; 9 bases agree with TRBD1. Trimming took 3 bases from V and 7 from J; bases not matched to a gene: 8. Germline V gene data show CDR1 as SGHNT and CDR2 as YYREEE (reference sequence). The CDR3 totals 15 residues.

The chain recombines TRBV6-5 with TRBJ1-6, with D perhaps matching TRBD1 (5 bases). Between the trimmed V and J ends, which lost 4 bases and 8 bases, there was a span of 18 bases. The CDR3 is 16 residues long. The V gene's germline CDR1 is MNHEY and CDR2 SVGAGI. This chain's CDR3 is CASSSPAGVRDSPLHF. Here the CDR3 DNA reads TGTGCCAGCAGTTCCCCAGCGGGGGTTAGAGATTCACCCCTCCACTTT.

This rearrangement joins TRBV6-4 to TRBJ1-2; 9 bases match TRBD1. V dropped 3 bases and J dropped 8; count of bases not matched to a gene: 4. Germline lookup yields CDR1 MRHNA and CDR2 SNTAGT. CDR3 length equals 13 residues. The DNA for the CDR3 is TGTGCCAGCAGTGATACAGGGGGCGAAGGCTACACCTTC. Residues: CASSDTGGEGYTF.

The CDR3 region is CASASGVINQPQHF. Here the CDR3 DNA reads TGTGCCAGCGCTTCAGGGGTGATCAATCAGCCCCAGCATTTT. The chain is built from TRBV21-1 and TRBJ1-5; the D call of TRBD1 is as the table states it, not checked on the DNA. TRBV21-1 is classified as a pseudogene. The CDR3 totals 14 residues.